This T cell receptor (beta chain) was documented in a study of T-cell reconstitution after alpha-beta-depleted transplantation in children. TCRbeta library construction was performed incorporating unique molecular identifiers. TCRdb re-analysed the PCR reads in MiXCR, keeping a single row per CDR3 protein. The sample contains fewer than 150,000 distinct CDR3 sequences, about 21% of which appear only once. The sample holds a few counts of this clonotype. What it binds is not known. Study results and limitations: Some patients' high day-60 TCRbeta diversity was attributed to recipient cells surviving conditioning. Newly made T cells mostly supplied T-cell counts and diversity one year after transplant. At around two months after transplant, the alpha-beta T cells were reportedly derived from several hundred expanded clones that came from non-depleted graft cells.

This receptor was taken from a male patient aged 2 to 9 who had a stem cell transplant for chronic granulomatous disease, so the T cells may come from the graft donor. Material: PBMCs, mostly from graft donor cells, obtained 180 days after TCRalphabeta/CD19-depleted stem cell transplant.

CDR3 bases: TGCGCCAGCAGCCGTCAGGAACAGGGACCGGACAATCAGCCCCAGCATTTT. Protein sequence: CASSRQEQGPDNQPQHF. V and J are TRBV4-1 and TRBJ1-5; TRBD1 is a possible D gene (6 bases). CDR3 length: 17 amino acids. The V and J ends lost 4 bases and 3 bases respectively, with 19 bases between them. The germline V gene encodes CDR1 MGHRA and CDR2 YSYEKL.